The 7 T cell receptor beta chains given below trace back to one sample, sequenced in a study of neoadjuvant nivolumab and ipilimumab in lung cancer. Sequencing was performed with immunoSEQ multiplex PCR; in TCRdb, only in-frame clones are kept and a portion is missing. The table has roughly 18,000 clones, approximately 79% seen once; the top ten hold around 8.6%. Sequencing used tumor tissue, obtained after neoadjuvant nivolumab, alone or with ipilimumab, at or shortly before surgery. These receptors were collected from an adult with non-small cell lung cancer.

V gene TRBV5-6 combines with J gene TRBJ2-7; D is undetermined. The length of the CDR3 is 11 residues. V dropped 4 bases and J dropped 4 bases, with 6 bases sitting between them. Germline V gives CDR1 SGHDT, CDR2 YYEEEE. The chain's CDR3 is CASSHGYEQYF. Written as DNA, the CDR3 is TGTGCCAGCAGCCACGGGTACGAGCAGTACTTC.

This rearrangement joins TRBV5-4 to TRBJ1-6; D is unclear. The CDR3 is 15 residues long. Trimming left V 2 bases short and J 6 bases short, with 12 bases between. Germline loops: CDR1 SGHNT, CDR2 YYREEE (reference sequence). The chain's CDR3 is CASSFLGFGNSPLHF. The CDR3 nucleotides are TGTGCCAGCAGCTTTTTGGGCTTCGGTAATTCACCCCTCCACTTT. Looking up the rest from reference TRBV5-4 and TRBJ1-6 gives the full variable domain: ETGVTQSPTHLIKTRGQQVTLRCSSQSGHNTVSWYQQALGQGPQFIFQYYREEENGRGNFPPRFSGLQFPNYSSELNVNALELDDSALYLCASSFLGFGNSPLHFGNGTRLTVT.

This rearrangement joins TRBV27 to TRBJ2-3; D uncertain. The CDR3 consists of 14 residues. V was pared by 5 bases and J by 1 base, with 10 bases between. Germline assignment: CDR1 MNHEY and CDR2 SMNVEV (reference sequence). CDR3 loop: CASSERSGTDTQYF. The CDR3 coding sequence is TGTGCCAGCAGTGAACGGTCCGGCACAGATACGCAGTATTTT.

The J gene is TRBJ2-2, the V gene TRBV7-6; 8 bases fit TRBD1. Germline V CDR1 and CDR2: SGHVS, FNYEAQ. The CDR3 spans 16 residues. Trimming removed 3 bases from V and 2 bases from J; junction bases left unmatched: 5. The CDR3 nucleotides read TGTGCCAGCAGCTTCGCCGGGACAGGAAACACCGGGGAGCTGTTTTTT. This sequence encodes CASSFAGTGNTGELFF.

The chain carries TRBV15 and TRBJ2-6; TRBD1 matches 8 bases. The CDR3 contains 16 residues. Looked up from germline, CDR1 is LNHNV and CDR2 is YYDKDF (reference sequence). The J segment lost 0 bases and the V segment lost 5 bases, leaving 3 bases of the junction unmatched. CDR3 DNA: TGTGCCACCAGCCTCCAGGGGGCCTCTGGGGCCAACGTCCTGACTTTC. It translates to CATSLQGASGANVLTF.

The genes are TRBV7-8 and TRBJ1-6, with TRBD1 identical over 7 bases. CDR3 length: 14 residues. Looked up from germline, CDR1 is SGHVS and CDR2 is FQNEAQ. V dropped 5 bases and J dropped 6; count of bases not matched to a gene: 4. CDR3: CASSQDRTNSPLHF. In nucleotides, the CDR3 is TGTGCCAGCAGCCAGGACAGGACTAATTCACCCCTCCACTTT.

The rearrangement uses TRBV27 and TRBJ2-1; tentatively, D is TRBD1 (5 bases). The V gene lost 6 bases and the J gene lost 9 bases, with 15 bases spanning the gap. The CDR3 sequence is 13 residues long. Germline V gives CDR1 MNHEY, CDR2 SMNVEV (reference sequence). The CDR3 nucleotides are TGTGCCAGCAGCCCTGGCCAGGGTGGTGAGCAGTTCTTC. Protein: CASSPGQGGEQFF.